The subject of this entry is one T cell receptor beta chain. The data derive from a study of blood T cell repertoires in COVID-19. Background on the study: PBMCs, B-cell-depleted T cells, or T cells provided the cDNA or gDNA that made up the material.

The CDR3 runs to 12 residues. Trimming cost V 6 bases and J 7 bases, with 7 bases left between them. CDR1 and CDR2 (germline): MNHEY, SMNVEV (reference sequence). TCRdb keeps only in-frame clones here, not all; method: immunoSEQ multiplex PCR. Of 300,000 to 400,000 clones in the sample, over 90% were seen once. The specimen was PBMCs or T cells enriched from blood (not recorded which). The TCR was taken from a woman aged 25 to 45 who had been exposed to COVID-19. The chain joins TRBV27 to TRBJ1-6, with no clear D. The CDR3 spells CASSRENSPLHF. The CDR3 DNA reads TGTGCCAGCAGCCGGGAGAATTCACCCCTCCACTTT.